The 21 T cell receptor beta chains below come from one sample, sequenced in a study of spatial heterogeneity in lung cancer. Noted time point: sample taken at primary tumor resection. Material for sequencing was whole RNA from tumor, nontumor lung or frozen PBMC, left unsorted. TCRdb re-analysed the 5' RACE reads in MiXCR, keeping a single row per CDR3 protein. The sample includes 40,000 to 45,000 distinct CDR3 sequences, approximately 7% of them seen just once. Source: PBMCs, taken at surgery. The receptors come from a female donor with early-stage non-small cell lung cancer.

This clonotype was seen repeatedly, ten times or more. V is TRBV7-2 and J is TRBJ2-7, with 8 nucleotides matching TRBD2. This CDR3 comprises 13 residues. V lost 1 base to trimming and J lost 10 bases; unmatched junction nucleotides: 6. Germline CDR1 reads SGHTA; CDR2 reads FQGNSA. The CDR3 is CASSLEIAGSQYF. The CDR3, as DNA: TGTGCCAGCAGCTTAGAGATAGCGGGGAGCCAGTACTTC.

This clonotype was seen many times. The J gene is TRBJ1-5, the V gene TRBV24-1; D unresolved. Trimming stripped 4 bases from V and 5 bases from J, with 5 bases between. This CDR3 has 12 amino acids. Looked up from germline, CDR1 is KGHDR and CDR2 is SFDVKD. Here the CDR3 reads CATSDPDQPQHF. The CDR3 nucleotides are TGTGCCACCAGTGACCCCGATCAGCCCCAGCATTTT.

This clonotype was found many times. The V and J genes are TRBV20-1 and TRBJ1-6; the D gene is possibly TRBD1 (5 bases). Trimming cost V 2 bases and J 2 bases, with 10 bases left between them. The germline V gene encodes CDR1 DFQATT and CDR2 SNEGSKA (reference sequence). This CDR3 region has 15 residues. The CDR3 is CSARPQGAYNSPLHF. Written as DNA, the CDR3 is TGCAGTGCTAGACCGCAAGGGGCCTATAATTCACCCCTCCACTTT.

This clonotype was picked up many times. The V and J genes are TRBV3-1 and TRBJ2-7; D is perhaps TRBD2 (5 bases). V lost 4 bases and J lost 3, with 13 bases in between. CDR1 and CDR2 (germline): LGHDT, YNNKEL (reference sequence). There are 14 residues in the CDR3. DNA of the CDR3: TGTGCCAGCAGCCCGGCAGCGGAAAACTACGAGCAGTACTTC. The encoded protein is CASSPAAENYEQYF.

The chain combines TRBV20-1 with TRBJ1-5; D remains ambiguous. Germline CDR1 is DFQATT and CDR2 is SNEGSKA (reference sequence). This CDR3 spans 15 amino acids. V was shortened by 4 bases and J by 2 bases, with 15 bases between the two germline ends. CDR3 amino acids: CSAIATRARNQPQHF. CDR3 coding DNA: TGCAGTGCTATCGCGACTAGGGCCCGCAATCAGCCCCAGCATTTT.

In this sample, this clonotype turned up many times. J is TRBJ2-5 and V is TRBV6-2 or TRBV6-3; weak D call: TRBD2 (5 bases). Germline V gene sequence: CDR1 MNHEY, CDR2 SVGEGT. The V end lost 6 bases, the J end lost 2 bases, and 10 bases lay between the germline ends. This CDR3 spans 13 amino acids. The CDR3 loop reads CASRDSLQETQYF. The CDR3 DNA reads as TGTGCCAGCAGGGACTCGCTGCAAGAGACCCAGTACTTC.

Only a few counts were recorded for this clonotype. The chain carries TRBV20-1 and TRBJ2-5; TRBD2 aligns across 11 bases. Unmatched junction bases numbered 7, after V lost 7 bases and J lost 0 bases. Per germline, CDR1 DFQATT and CDR2 SNEGSKA (reference sequence). This CDR3 contains 15 residues. The DNA for the CDR3 is TGCAGTGGGCAGACTAGCGGGGCGTACCAAGAGACCCAGTACTTC. It translates to CSGQTSGAYQETQYF.

This clonotype was counted many times. The chain joins TRBV6-6 to TRBJ2-7, with 13 nucleotides matching TRBD2. CDR1 is MNHNY, CDR2 SVGAGI, per germline (reference sequence). CDR3 length: 19 amino acids. J was trimmed by 2 bases and V by 2 bases; bases with no gene match: 12. The CDR3 sequence: CASSYQGTSGTSGAYEQYF. The CDR3 region has the DNA TGTGCCAGCAGTTACCAAGGGACTTCTGGGACTAGCGGGGCCTACGAGCAGTACTTC.

This clonotype was seen repeatedly, ten times or more. The J gene is TRBJ2-7, the V gene TRBV27; a possible D gene is TRBD1 (6 bases). The CDR3 consists of 17 residues. Trimming removed 4 bases at V and 3 bases at J, with 22 bases between. Germline-derived CDR1 and CDR2 are MNHEY and SMNVEV (reference sequence). The CDR3 DNA is TGTGCCAGCAGTTCGGGTTGGGGACGGGACAACTACTACGAGCAGTACTTC. It yields the protein CASSSGWGRDNYYEQYF.

This clonotype was counted only a few times. The rearrangement links TRBV3-1 to TRBJ2-5; no reliable D call. Germline V gene sequence: CDR1 LGHDT, CDR2 YNNKEL (reference sequence). The CDR3 is 11 residues long. Deletions cut 8 bases from V and 4 bases from J, with 8 bases between. The CDR3 is CASGSGETQYF. Here the CDR3 DNA reads TGTGCCAGCGGGTCAGGAGAGACCCAGTACTTC.

This clonotype has ten or more counts. The chain carries TRBV3-1 and TRBJ2-6; perhaps TRBD1 as D (5 bases). Between the trimmed V and J ends, which lost 2 bases and 3 bases, there was a span of 11 bases. Germline assignment: CDR1 LGHDT and CDR2 YNNKEL (reference sequence). The CDR3 length is 16 residues. CDR3 coding DNA: TGTGCCAGCAGCCAAACAGGCTGGTATGGGGCCAACGTCCTGACTTTC. Translating it yields CASSQTGWYGANVLTF.

CDR3: CASSQADRGAFGGYTF. CDR3 DNA sequence: TGCGCCAGCAGCCAAGCAGACAGGGGCGCATTTGGTGGCTACACCTTC. The chain is built from TRBV4-1 and TRBJ1-2; 8 bases are shared with TRBD1. CDR3 length: 16 amino acids. Germline V lookup: CDR1 MGHRA, CDR2 YSYEKL. J gave up 7 bases and V 1 base, and 11 bases lay outside the gene matches.

This clonotype showed up many times. The J gene is TRBJ2-7, the V gene TRBV3-1, with D possibly TRBD1 on 6 matching bases. Germline CDR1 and CDR2: LGHDT and YNNKEL (reference sequence). Trimming removed 4 bases at V and 0 bases at J, with 13 bases between. This CDR3 contains 15 residues. The DNA of the CDR3 is TGTGCCAGCAGCCTACGGGACACCAACTCCTACGAGCAGTACTTC. Its translation: CASSLRDTNSYEQYF.

This clonotype was counted many times. A read error may produce the germline difference seen at one junction end. Here the CDR3 DNA reads TGTGCTAGCAGCTTCTTCAGATCACAGCAAGAGACCCAGTACTTC. Its protein is CASSFFRSQQETQYF. The V call is TRBV7-7, the J call TRBJ2-5; D remains ambiguous. This CDR3 is 15 amino acids long. The germline gives CDR1 SSHAT, CDR2 FNYEAQ (reference sequence).

In its sample, this clonotype was seen many times. The chain has TRBV14 and TRBJ1-6; D gene ambiguous. The CDR3 sequence is 12 residues long. Trimming removed 1 base from V and 17 bases from J, with 12 bases in between. Germline V CDR1 and CDR2: SGHDN, FVKESK. CDR3 in amino acids: CASSQVGDSIHF. CDR3 DNA sequence: TGTGCCAGCAGCCAAGTGGGTGATAGCATCCACTTT. The entire variable domain, with the rest obtained from reference TRBV14 and TRBJ1-6, is as follows: EAGVTQFPSHSVIEKGQTVTLRCDPISGHDNLYWYRRVMGKEIKFLLHFVKESKQDESGMPNNRFLAERTGGTYSTLKVQPAELEDSGVYFCASSQVGDSIHFGNGTRLTVT.

There are many counts of this clonotype. The chain recombines TRBV5-6 with TRBJ2-3; D assignment may be TRBD1 or TRBD2 (5 bases each). Germline-derived CDR1 and CDR2 are SGHDT and YYEEEE. The CDR3 has 13 amino acids. Trimming removed 2 bases at V and 4 bases at J, with 8 bases between. The CDR3 nucleotides are TGTGCCAGCAGCTTCGAGGGGCCAGATACGCAGTATTTT. This gives the protein CASSFEGPDTQYF.

The genes are TRBV14 and TRBJ2-1, with TRBD2 matching over 8 bases. After removal of 4 bases from V and 4 bases from J, the junction contained 6 bases not matched to a gene. The germline V gene has CDR1 SGHDN and CDR2 FVKESK. The CDR3 consists of 15 residues. CDR3 loop: CASSLQRGSYNEQFF. Here the CDR3 DNA reads TGTGCCAGCAGCCTACAGCGGGGGAGTTACAATGAGCAGTTCTTC. Based on the CDR3 plus reference TRBV14 and TRBJ2-1, the full variable domain is EAGVTQFPSHSVIEKGQTVTLRCDPISGHDNLYWYRRVMGKEIKFLLHFVKESKQDESGMPNNRFLAERTGGTYSTLKVQPAELEDSGVYFCASSLQRGSYNEQFFGPGTRLTVL.

The chain uses TRBV18 and TRBJ2-3, with D maybe TRBD1 (6 bases). Germline assignment: CDR1 KGHSH and CDR2 LQKENI. V was cut by 5 bases and J by 1 base, with 10 bases left in between. The CDR3 is 14 amino acids. Written as DNA, the CDR3 is TGTGCCAGCTCATTCAGGGGTGGCACAGATACGCAGTATTTT. Residues: CASSFRGGTDTQYF.

This clonotype was counted at least ten times. This chain links TRBV6-5 with TRBJ2-2; D is possibly TRBD1 or TRBD2 (5 bases each). Germline V gives CDR1 MNHEY, CDR2 SVGAGI. Between the trimmed V and J ends, which lost 3 bases and 7 bases, there was a span of 18 bases. The CDR3 extends over 16 amino acids. The CDR3 DNA is TGTGCCAGCAGTTATAAGGGACGGGTTATGTTCGGGGAGCTGTTTTTT. Translated: CASSYKGRVMFGELFF.

This clonotype turned up a few times. This chain uses TRBV20-1 with TRBJ1-2, with 7 bases lining up with TRBD1. The J segment lost 6 bases and the V segment lost 3 bases, leaving 7 bases of the junction unmatched. This CDR3 has 13 amino acids. Germline V gene sequence: CDR1 DFQATT, CDR2 SNEGSKA (reference sequence). The CDR3: CSASNTGEDGYTF. The CDR3 DNA is TGCAGTGCTAGTAATACAGGGGAGGATGGCTACACCTTC.

This clonotype was picked up a small number of times. The V gene is TRBV11-2, the J gene TRBJ2-5; D is perhaps TRBD2 (5 bases). Germline V gene data show CDR1 as SGHAT and CDR2 as FQNNGV. The V gene lost 2 bases and the J gene lost 1 base, with 14 bases spanning the gap. This CDR3 has 16 residues. The CDR3 nucleotides are TGTGCCAGCAGCTTAACCTCTAGCCGCGGCCAAGAGACCCAGTACTTC. Protein: CASSLTSSRGQETQYF.